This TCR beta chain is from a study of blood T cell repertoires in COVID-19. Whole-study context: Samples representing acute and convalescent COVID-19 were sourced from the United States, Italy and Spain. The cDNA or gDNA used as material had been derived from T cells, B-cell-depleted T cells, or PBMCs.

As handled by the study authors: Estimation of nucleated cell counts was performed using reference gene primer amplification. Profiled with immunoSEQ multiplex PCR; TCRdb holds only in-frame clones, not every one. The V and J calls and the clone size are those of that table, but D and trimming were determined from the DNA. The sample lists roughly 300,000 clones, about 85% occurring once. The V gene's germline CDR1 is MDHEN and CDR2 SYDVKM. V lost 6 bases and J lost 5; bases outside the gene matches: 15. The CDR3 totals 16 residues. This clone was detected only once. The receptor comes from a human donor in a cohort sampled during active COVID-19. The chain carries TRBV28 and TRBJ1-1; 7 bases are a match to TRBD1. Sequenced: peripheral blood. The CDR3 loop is CASSLVGRGRDTEAFF. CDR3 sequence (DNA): TGTGCCAGCAGCCTCGTCGGAAGGGGGCGGGATACTGAAGCTTTCTTT.